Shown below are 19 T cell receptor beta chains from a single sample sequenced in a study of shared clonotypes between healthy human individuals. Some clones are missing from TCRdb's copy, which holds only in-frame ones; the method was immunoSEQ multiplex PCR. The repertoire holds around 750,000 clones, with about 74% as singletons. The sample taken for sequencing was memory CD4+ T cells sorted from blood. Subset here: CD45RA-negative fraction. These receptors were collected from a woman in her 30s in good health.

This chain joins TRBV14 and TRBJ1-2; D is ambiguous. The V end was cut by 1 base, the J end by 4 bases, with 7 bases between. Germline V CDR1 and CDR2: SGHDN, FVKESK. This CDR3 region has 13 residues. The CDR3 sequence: CASSQGFGYGYTF. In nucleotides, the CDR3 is TGTGCCAGCAGCCAAGGATTTGGCTATGGCTACACCTTC.

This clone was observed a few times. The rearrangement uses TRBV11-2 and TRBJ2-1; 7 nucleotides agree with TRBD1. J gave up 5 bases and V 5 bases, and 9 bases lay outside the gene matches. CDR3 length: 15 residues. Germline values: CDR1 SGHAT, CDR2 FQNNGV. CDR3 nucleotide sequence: TGTGCCAGCAGCGACCGACAGGGAGCACACAATGAGCAGTTCTTC. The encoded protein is CASSDRQGAHNEQFF.

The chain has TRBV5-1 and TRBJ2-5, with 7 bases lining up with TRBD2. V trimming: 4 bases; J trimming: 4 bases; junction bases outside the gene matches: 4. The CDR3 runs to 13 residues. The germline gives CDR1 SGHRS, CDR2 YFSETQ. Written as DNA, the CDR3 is TGCGCCAGCAGCCAAGGACTAGTAGAGACCCAGTACTTC. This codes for CASSQGLVETQYF.

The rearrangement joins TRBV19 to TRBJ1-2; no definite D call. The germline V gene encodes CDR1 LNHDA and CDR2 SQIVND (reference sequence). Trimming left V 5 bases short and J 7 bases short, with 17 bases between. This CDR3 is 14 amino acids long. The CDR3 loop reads CASSSHHGGPGYTF. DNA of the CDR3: TGTGCCAGTAGTTCACACCACGGAGGGCCTGGCTACACCTTC. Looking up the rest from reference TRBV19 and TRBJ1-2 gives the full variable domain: DGGITQSPKYLFRKEGQNVTLSCEQNLNHDAMYWYRQDPGQGLRLIYYSQIVNDFQKGDIAEGYSVSREKKESFPLTVTSAQKNPTAFYLCASSSHHGGPGYTFGSGTRLTVV.

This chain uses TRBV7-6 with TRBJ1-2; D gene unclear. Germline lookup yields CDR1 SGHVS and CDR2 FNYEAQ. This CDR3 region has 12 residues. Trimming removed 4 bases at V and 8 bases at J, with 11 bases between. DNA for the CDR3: TGTGCCAGCAGCTCCGGTCCTGGAGGCTACACCTTC. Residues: CASSSGPGGYTF.

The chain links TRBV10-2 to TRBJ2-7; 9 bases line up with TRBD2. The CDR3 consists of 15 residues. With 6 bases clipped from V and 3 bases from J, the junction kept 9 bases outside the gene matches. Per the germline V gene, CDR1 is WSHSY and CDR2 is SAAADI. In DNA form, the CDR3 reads TGCGCCAGCAGCGACCGTAGCGGGAGCAGCTACGAGCAGTACTTC. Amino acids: CASSDRSGSSYEQYF.

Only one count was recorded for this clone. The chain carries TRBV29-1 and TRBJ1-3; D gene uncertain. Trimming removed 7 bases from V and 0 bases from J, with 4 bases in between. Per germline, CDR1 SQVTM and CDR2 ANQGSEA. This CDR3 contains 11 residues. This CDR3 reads CSALSGNTIYF. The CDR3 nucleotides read TGCAGCGCCCTCTCTGGAAACACCATATATTTT.

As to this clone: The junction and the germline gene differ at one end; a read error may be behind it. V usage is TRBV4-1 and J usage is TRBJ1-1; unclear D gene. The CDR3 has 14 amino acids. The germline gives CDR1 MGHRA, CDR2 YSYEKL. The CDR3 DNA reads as TGCGCCAGCAGCCAACCTTCGACCCTATCTGAGGCTTTCTTT. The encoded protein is CASSQPSTLSEAFF.

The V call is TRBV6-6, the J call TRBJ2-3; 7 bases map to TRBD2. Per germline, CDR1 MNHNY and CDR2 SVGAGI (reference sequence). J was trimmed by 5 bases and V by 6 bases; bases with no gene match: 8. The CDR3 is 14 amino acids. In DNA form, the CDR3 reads TGTGCCAGCAGGGTGGGAGGGCCTGGAGATACGCAGTATTTT. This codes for CASRVGGPGDTQYF.

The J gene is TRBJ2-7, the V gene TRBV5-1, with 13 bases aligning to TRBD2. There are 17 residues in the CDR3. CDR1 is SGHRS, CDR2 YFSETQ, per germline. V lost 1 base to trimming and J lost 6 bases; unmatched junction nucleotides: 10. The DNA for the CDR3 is TGCGCCAGCAGCTTGACTAGCGGGAGGGAGATAAGGTCCGAGCAGTACTTC. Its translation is CASSLTSGREIRSEQYF. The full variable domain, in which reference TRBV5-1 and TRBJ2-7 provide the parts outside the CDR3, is KAGVTQTPRYLIKTRGQQVTLSCSPISGHRSVSWYQQTPGQGLQFLFEYFSETQRNKGNFPGRFSGRQFSNSRSEMNVSTLELGDSALYLCASSLTSGREIRSEQYFGPGTRLTVT.

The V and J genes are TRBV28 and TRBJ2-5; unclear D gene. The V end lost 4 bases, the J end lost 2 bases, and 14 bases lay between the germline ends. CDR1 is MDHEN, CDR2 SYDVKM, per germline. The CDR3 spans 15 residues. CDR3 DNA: TGTGCCAGCAGTTCTTCCTTACAGCCACAAGAGACCCAGTACTTC. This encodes CASSSSLQPQETQYF.

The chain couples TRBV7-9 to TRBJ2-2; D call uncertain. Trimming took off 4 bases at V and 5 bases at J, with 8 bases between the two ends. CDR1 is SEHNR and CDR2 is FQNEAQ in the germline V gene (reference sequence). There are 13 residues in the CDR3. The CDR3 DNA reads TGTGCCAGCAGCTACACAATGACCGGGGAGCTGTTTTTT. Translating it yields CASSYTMTGELFF.

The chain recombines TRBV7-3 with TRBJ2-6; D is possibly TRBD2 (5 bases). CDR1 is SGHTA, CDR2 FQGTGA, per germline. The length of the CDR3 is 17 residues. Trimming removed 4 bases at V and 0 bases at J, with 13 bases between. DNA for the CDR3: TGTGCCAGCAGCTCAAATAGGAGGAGCTCTGGGGCCAACGTCCTGACTTTC. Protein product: CASSSNRRSSGANVLTF.

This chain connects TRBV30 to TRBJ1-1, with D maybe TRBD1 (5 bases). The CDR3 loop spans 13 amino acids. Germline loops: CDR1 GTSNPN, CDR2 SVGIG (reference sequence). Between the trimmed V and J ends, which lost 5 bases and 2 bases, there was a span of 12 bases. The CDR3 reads CAWQKTGNTEAFF. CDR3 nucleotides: TGTGCCTGGCAAAAAACAGGCAACACTGAAGCTTTCTTT.

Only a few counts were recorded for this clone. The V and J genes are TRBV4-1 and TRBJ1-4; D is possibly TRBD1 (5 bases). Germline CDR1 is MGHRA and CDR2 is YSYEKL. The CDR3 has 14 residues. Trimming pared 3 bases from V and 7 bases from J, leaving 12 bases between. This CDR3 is CASSQGPGAEKLFF. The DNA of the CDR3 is TGCGCCAGCAGCCAGGGACCCGGGGCTGAAAAACTGTTTTTT.

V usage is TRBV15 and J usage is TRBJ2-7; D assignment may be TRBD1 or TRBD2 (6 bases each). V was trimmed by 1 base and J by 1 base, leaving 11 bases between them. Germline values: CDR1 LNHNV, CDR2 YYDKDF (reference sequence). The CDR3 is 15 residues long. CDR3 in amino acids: CATSRVGGQSYEQYF. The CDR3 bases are TGTGCCACCAGCAGAGTTGGGGGGCAGTCCTACGAGCAGTACTTC.

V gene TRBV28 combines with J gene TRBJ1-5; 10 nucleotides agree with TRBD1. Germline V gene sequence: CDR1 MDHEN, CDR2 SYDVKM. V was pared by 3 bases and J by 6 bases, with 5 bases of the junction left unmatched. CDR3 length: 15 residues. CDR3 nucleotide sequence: TGTGCCAGCAGTTTGTTTGGGACAGGGGTTCAGCCCCAGCATTTT. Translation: CASSLFGTGVQPQHF.

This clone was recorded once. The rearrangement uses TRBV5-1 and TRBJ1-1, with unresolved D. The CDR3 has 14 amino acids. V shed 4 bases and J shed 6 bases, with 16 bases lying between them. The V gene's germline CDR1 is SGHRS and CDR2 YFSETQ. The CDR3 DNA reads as TGCGCCAGCAGCGGAGCGGGCCAGACCGCTGAAGCTTTCTTT. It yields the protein CASSGAGQTAEAFF.

The CDR3 protein is CASAKAGAGETQYF. The CDR3 DNA reads as TGCGCCAGCGCGAAAGCAGGGGCGGGAGAGACCCAGTACTTC. This chain connects TRBV5-1 to TRBJ2-5; perhaps TRBD1 as D (6 bases). The V end was cut by 7 bases, the J end by 4 bases, with 17 bases between. CDR1 is SGHRS and CDR2 is YFSETQ in the germline V gene. This CDR3 is built from 14 residues.